This T cell receptor beta chain appears in the sequencing data of a study of CD8 T cells in Susac syndrome. Random hexamers were used to reverse transcribe the RNA input (roughly 0.5 to 1 ug). TCR beta CDR3 was amplified by immunoSEQ multiplex PCR. This amplification extended across 54 Vbeta and 13 Jbeta segments. TCRdb passed the immunoSEQ multiplex PCR reads through MiXCR, listing each CDR3 protein once. The repertoire holds more than 250,000 distinct CDR3 sequences, with about 92% as singletons. As concerns this clonotype: What it binds is not known.

The V gene's germline CDR1 is SGHRS and CDR2 YFSETQ. This CDR3 has 13 residues. V was pared by 6 bases and J by 5 bases, with 14 bases between. The study sequenced TCR beta in blood CD8+ and CD4+ T cells. Broader study findings: As the study acknowledged, the number of individuals in its TCR sequencing and HLA analysis was relatively small.

The receptor comes from a human donor with multiple sclerosis. The specimen was CD4+ T cells from PBMCs. The chain couples TRBV5-1 to TRBJ1-1; D is unresolved. CDR3 coding DNA: TGCGCCAGCATCAGTGACGGGCGGACTGAAGCTTTCTTT. This gives the protein CASISDGRTEAFF.